Listed below are T cell receptor beta chains from one sample, sequenced in a study of T cells in Graves' hyperthyroidism and ophthalmopathy. TCRdb analysed the multiplex PCR reads with MiXCR anew, one entry per CDR3 protein. The sample records approximately 610,000 distinct CDR3 sequences, approximately 16% being singletons. Sequencing used blood. These receptors all come from a woman aged 18-30 years with Graves' hyperthyroidism. Each CDR3 is given with its conserved first and last residue. D genes are given only for firm matches. The size of a clone is reported for some rows only, either as once, few or many, or as a class for expanded clones.

abundance	d_gene	v_gene	j_gene	CDR3aa	CDR3nt
many	.	TRBV6-4	TRBJ2-1	CASSDRVGGNEQFF	TGTGCCAGCAGTGACAGGGTGGGCGGCAATGAGCAGTTCTTC
many	.	TRBV12-3/TRBV12-4	TRBJ2-2	CASSPGGRTGELFF	TGTGCCAGCAGCCCAGGAGGTCGGACCGGGGAGCTGTTTTTT
many	TRBD1	TRBV6-1	TRBJ1-4	CASSEGAGTGDEKLFF	TGTGCCAGCAGTGAAGGGGCCGGGACAGGGGACGAAAAACTGTTTTTT
few	.	TRBV20-1	TRBJ2-1	CSARGLAPVSYNEQFF	TGCAGTGCTAGAGGTCTAGCGCCGGTATCCTACAATGAGCAGTTCTTC
.	TRBD1	TRBV6-2/TRBV6-3	TRBJ1-5	CASSYLPQGGQAVSGQPQHF	TGTGCCAGCAGTTACTTGCCCCAGGGTGGACAGGCGGTTTCGGGACAGCCCCAGCATTTT
few	.	TRBV19	TRBJ2-2	CASSIDRRTGELFF	TGTGCCAGTAGTATAGACAGGCGCACCGGGGAGCTGTTTTTT
many	.	TRBV7-9	TRBJ2-2	CASSLDAGELFF	TGTGCCAGCAGCTTAGATGCCGGGGAGCTGTTTTTT
many	TRBD1	TRBV4-3	TRBJ1-2	CASSQDAAGGGYGYTF	TGCGCCAGCAGCCAAGATGCCGCAGGGGGCGGCTATGGCTACACCTTC
many	.	TRBV28	TRBJ2-3	CASLRTGENTDTQYF	TGTGCCAGCCTAAGGACCGGGGAAAACACAGATACGCAGTATTTT
many	.	TRBV12-5	TRBJ2-5	CASGSGVSETQYF	TGTGCTAGTGGCTCGGGAGTCTCGGAGACCCAGTACTTC
few	.	TRBV12-3/TRBV12-4	TRBJ2-5	CASSFRLADQTQETQYF	TGTGCCAGCAGTTTCCGATTAGCGGACCAAACCCAAGAGACCCAGTACTTC
.	.	TRBV7-2	TRBJ2-1	CASSLGRGHDEQFF	TGTGCCAGCAGCCTGGGGCGGGGGCATGATGAGCAGTTCTTC
few	.	TRBV19	TRBJ2-1	CASSPAYGGNEQFF	TGTGCCAGTAGTCCAGCATACGGGGGAAATGAGCAGTTCTTC
many	.	TRBV28	TRBJ2-1	CASRDKAEQFF	TGTGCCAGCAGAGACAAAGCCGAGCAGTTCTTC
.	.	TRBV18	TRBJ1-6	CASSDLRRTVNNSPLHF	TGTGCCAGCTCTGACCTACGAAGGACAGTTAATAATTCACCCCTCCACTTT
few	TRBD1	TRBV6-1	TRBJ1-2	CASSPRTGGDYGYTF	TGTGCCAGCAGTCCGCGGACAGGGGGCGACTATGGCTACACCTTC
few	TRBD2	TRBV7-9	TRBJ2-1	CASSLRLWTSGDNEQFF	TGTGCCAGCAGCTTAAGGTTGTGGACTAGCGGGGACAATGAGCAGTTCTTC
many	TRBD2	TRBV7-3	TRBJ2-1	CASSWTSGGPYNEQFF	TGTGCCAGCAGCTGGACTAGCGGGGGCCCTTACAATGAGCAGTTCTTC
few	.	TRBV7-9	TRBJ2-3	CASSPARVDTQYF	TGTGCCAGCAGCCCCGCTAGGGTAGATACGCAGTATTTT
.	.	TRBV12-5	TRBJ1-2	CASGSQLGYGYTF	TGTGCTAGTGGTTCCCAGCTAGGCTATGGCTACACCTTC
.	.	TRBV12-5	TRBJ2-3	CASGFREDTQYF	TGTGCTAGTGGCTTCAGGGAAGATACGCAGTATTTT
.	.	TRBV27	TRBJ2-1	CASMKIVGFANEQFF	TGTGCCAGCATGAAGATCGTTGGTTTTGCTAATGAGCAGTTCTTC
few	.	TRBV6-1	TRBJ2-1	CASSFRGGGSSYNEQFF	TGTGCCAGCAGCTTCAGGGGGGGGGGATCCTCCTACAATGAGCAGTTCTTC
few	TRBD1	TRBV12-3/TRBV12-4	TRBJ2-5	CASRHEQGASTLETQYF	TGTGCCAGCAGACATGAACAGGGGGCAAGTACCTTAGAGACCCAGTACTTC
.	TRBD1	TRBV7-8	TRBJ2-5	CASSQDAGTGVQETQYF	TGCGCCAGCAGCCAAGATGCCGGGACAGGGGTACAAGAGACCCAGTACTTC
many	TRBD1	TRBV12-5	TRBJ1-6	CASGRDRDSPLHF	TGTGCTAGTGGTCGGGACAGGGATTCACCCCTCCACTTT
many	TRBD2	TRBV20-1	TRBJ2-3	CSAGTSGSPDTQYF	TGCAGTGCCGGGACTAGCGGGAGTCCAGATACGCAGTATTTT
many	.	TRBV28	TRBJ2-7	CASRKGPTYEQYF	TGTGCCAGCCGAAAAGGGCCCACTTACGAGCAGTACTTC
many	.	TRBV2	TRBJ2-3	CASSKQGGATDTQYF	TGTGCCAGCAGTAAACAAGGGGGGGCCACAGATACGCAGTATTTT
many	TRBD1	TRBV27	TRBJ2-5	CASSLKGRGQTTQYF	TGTGCCAGCAGTTTAAAAGGCAGGGGGCAAACAACCCAGTACTTC
.	.	TRBV20-1	TRBJ2-7	CSASDHNLRSSEQYF	TGCAGTGCTAGCGATCATAACCTCCGGAGTTCCGAGCAGTACTTC
few	.	TRBV15	TRBJ2-5	CATSSGLETQYF	TGTGCCACCAGCAGTGGTCTTGAGACCCAGTACTTC
many	TRBD2	TRBV11-2	TRBJ2-5	CASSPGIAGGETQYF	TGTGCCAGCAGCCCCGGGATAGCGGGGGGTGAGACCCAGTACTTC
.	TRBD2	TRBV27	TRBJ2-3	CASRRETDSGSTHTQYF	TGTGCCAGCAGGCGCGAGACGGATAGCGGGAGTACACATACGCAGTATTTT
many	TRBD2	TRBV28	TRBJ2-1	CAGSGTWGGNEQFF	TGTGCCGGAAGCGGGACTTGGGGGGGCAATGAGCAGTTCTTC
.	.	TRBV5-6	TRBJ2-2	CASSLNGGPGELFF	TGTGCCAGCAGCTTGAACGGGGGCCCCGGGGAGCTGTTTTTT
.	TRBD1	TRBV14	TRBJ2-2	CASSQVGQGSRGELFF	TGTGCCAGCAGCCAAGTGGGACAGGGTAGCCGCGGGGAGCTGTTTTTT
many	.	TRBV11-2	TRBJ2-7	CASSLDSLGANSYEQYF	TGTGCCAGCAGCTTAGATTCCCTCGGGGCAAACTCCTACGAGCAGTACTTC
many	TRBD2	TRBV28	TRBJ2-1	CASTTFVGTSGNEQFF	TGTGCCAGCACCACCTTCGTCGGGACTAGCGGGAATGAGCAGTTCTTC